Listed below are T cell receptor beta chains from one sample, sequenced in a study of blood T cell repertoires in COVID-19. Repertoires were generated with immunoSEQ multiplex PCR, while TCRdb's copy carries only in-frame clones and drops some. The sample has about 180,000 clones, less than 90% seen once; the top ten hold approximately 8%. The sequencing sample was made of peripheral blood. The receptors were sampled from a woman between 65 and 79 years old with COVID-19, enrolled during active disease. CDR3s include the opening cysteine and the closing phenylalanine or tryptophan. D genes are given only for firm matches. Clone size appears in some rows only: once, few, many, or a class for an expanded clone.

v_gene,d_gene,j_gene,abundance,CDR3nt,CDR3aa
TRBV10-3,.,TRBJ1-1,.,TGTGCCATCAGTGAAGCCCGGAACACTGAAGCTTTCTTT,CAISEARNTEAFF
TRBV5-1,TRBD1,TRBJ1-5,.,TGCGCCAGCAGCTTGGGGCAGGGGGCACAGCCCCAGCATTTT,CASSLGQGAQPQHF
TRBV19,.,TRBJ1-1,.,TGTGCCAGTAGTTTTCATGGGAGGGACACTGAAGCTTTCTTT,CASSFHGRDTEAFF
TRBV30,TRBD2,TRBJ2-3,.,TGTGCCTGGAGTGTACGGGGACGACTAGCGGGAGGAGATACGCAGTATTTT,CAWSVRGRLAGGDTQYF
TRBV10-2,.,TRBJ1-5,.,TGCGCCTCTTCTGGGGCCTTGAGCAATCAGCCCCAGCATTTT,CASSGALSNQPQHF
TRBV9,TRBD1,TRBJ2-7,.,TGTGCCAGCAGCGTAGAGACAGGGCCCTACGAGCAGTACTTC,CASSVETGPYEQYF
TRBV30,.,TRBJ1-4,few,TGTGCCTGGAGTCAACCACTGACAGGTTCTCTCTCGTTTAATGAAAAACTGTTTTTT,CAWSQPLTGSLSFNEKLFF
TRBV5-6,TRBD1,TRBJ1-2,.,TGTGCCAGCAGCTTGATTCCCGGACAGGGAAGAGATGGCTACACCTTC,CASSLIPGQGRDGYTF
TRBV7-2,.,TRBJ2-5,.,TGTGCCACCGCGAGGGGACTGGAGACCCAGTACTTC,CATARGLETQYF
TRBV3-1/TRBV3-2,TRBD1,TRBJ1-2,.,TGTGCCAGCAGCCCGAATGCAGGGGGTGGCTACACCTTC,CASSPNAGGGYTF
TRBV5-1,.,TRBJ2-1,.,TGCGCCAGCAGCCGATTTGGGGGCGGTTCCTCCTACAATGAGCAGTTCTTC,CASSRFGGGSSYNEQFF
TRBV21-1,.,TRBJ2-1,.,.,CASSPKVASGSPSFSYNEQFF
TRBV5-1,TRBD1,TRBJ1-1,many,TGCGCCAGCAGCTTGGGACAGGGGATGAACACTGAAGCTTTCTTT,CASSLGQGMNTEAFF
TRBV29-1,TRBD1,TRBJ1-2,.,TGCAGCGTAACGACAGGGAACGACTATGGCTACACCTTC,CSVTTGNDYGYTF
TRBV12-5,TRBD2,TRBJ2-4,.,TGTGCTAGTGGTTTGGCCCTCGGGGGGAGGGAAAACATTCAGTACTTC,CASGLALGGRENIQYF
TRBV10-3,.,TRBJ2-7,.,TGTGCCACGGCACAGGGGACTGAACCGATCTACGAGCAGTACTTC,CATAQGTEPIYEQYF
TRBV7-2,.,TRBJ2-7,.,TGTGCCAGCAGACGACAGCCCTCCCACGAGCAGTACTTC,CASRRQPSHEQYF
TRBV7-2,.,TRBJ1-4,.,TGTGCCAGCAGCCAGAGGCAGGGTAACGAAAAACTGTTTTTT,CASSQRQGNEKLFF
TRBV30,.,TRBJ2-7,.,TGTGCCTGGAGTTCCGGACTGCACCCACCTAACTACGAGCAGTACTTC,CAWSSGLHPPNYEQYF
TRBV7-7,.,TRBJ2-5,.,TGTGCCAGCAGCCCTCGGGGAGGGGGAGCAGAGACCCAGTACTTC,CASSPRGGGAETQYF
TRBV3-1/TRBV3-2,TRBD1,TRBJ2-5,.,TGTGCCAGCAGCCGACGGTCCCCAGGGGGCACAGAGACCCAGTACTTC,CASSRRSPGGTETQYF
TRBV10-3,.,TRBJ1-2,once,TGTGCCATCGGGAGTTTGGAGGGCTACACCTTC,CAIGSLEGYTF
TRBV28,TRBD2,TRBJ2-7,.,TGTGCCAGCAGTTTTGAGCTAGCGGGAGGGCAGCAGTACTTC,CASSFELAGGQQYF
TRBV10-2,.,TRBJ1-5,.,TGCGCCAGCAGTGAAGGGGCGATCAATCAGCCCCAGCATTTT,CASSEGAINQPQHF
TRBV7-9,TRBD2,TRBJ2-2,.,TGTGCCAGCAGCTTAGATGGCGGGGGGTACACCGGGGAGCTGTTTTTT,CASSLDGGGYTGELFF
TRBV7-2,.,TRBJ1-4,.,TGTGCCAGCAGCTCCCAACGACAGTCTAATGAAAAACTGTTTTTT,CASSSQRQSNEKLFF
TRBV9,TRBD2,TRBJ2-1,.,TGTGCCAGCAGCGTAGCTCCAGTGACTAGCGGGTTCTACAATGAGCAGTTCTTC,CASSVAPVTSGFYNEQFF
TRBV28,TRBD1,TRBJ1-4,.,TGTGCCAGCAGTCTTCGGACAGGCCTTAATGAAAAACTGTTTTTT,CASSLRTGLNEKLFF
TRBV5-1,TRBD2,TRBJ2-5,.,TGCGCCAGCAGCTTGATCCCGCTAGCGGGAGGGCCGTCGGGCCAAGAGACCCAGTACTTC,CASSLIPLAGGPSGQETQYF
TRBV28,TRBD1,TRBJ1-2,.,TGTGCCAGCAGGCCCAACAGGGGGACGCGAGCTAACTATGGCTACACCTTC,CASRPNRGTRANYGYTF
TRBV30,.,TRBJ2-5,few,TGTGCCTGGAGTGTCGGGGAGCAAGGGACCCAGTACTTC,CAWSVGEQGTQYF